Given below is one TCR beta chain in context. Antigen specificity is unknown. The germline V and J ends were trimmed by 7 bases and 1 base, with 13 bases remaining between them. The germline V gene has CDR1 SNHLY and CDR2 FYNNEI. CDR3 length: 14 amino acids. Method: immunoSEQ multiplex PCR; TCRdb's copy keeps in-frame clones and lacks some. This sample has more than 100,000 clones, with roughly nine tenths found just once. The entry originates in a study of OX40 agonist ivuxolimab in advanced cancers. Study information: The patients got ivuxolimab, which is an agonistic anti-OX40 (CD134) antibody. Regarding the study as a whole: More expanded clones were seen, on average, in CD8+ T cells than in CD4+.

The source material was CD4+ or CD8+ T cells sorted from blood, sampled in a trial of the OX40 agonist ivuxolimab. The clonotype comes from an adult with an advanced solid tumor such as melanoma, head and neck, liver or kidney cancer. The chain links TRBV2 to TRBJ2-5, with D hard to call. CDR3 nucleotides: TGTGCCAGCAAAGGCAGCACAGCCCAAGAGACCCAGTACTTC. Translating gives CASKGSTAQETQYF.